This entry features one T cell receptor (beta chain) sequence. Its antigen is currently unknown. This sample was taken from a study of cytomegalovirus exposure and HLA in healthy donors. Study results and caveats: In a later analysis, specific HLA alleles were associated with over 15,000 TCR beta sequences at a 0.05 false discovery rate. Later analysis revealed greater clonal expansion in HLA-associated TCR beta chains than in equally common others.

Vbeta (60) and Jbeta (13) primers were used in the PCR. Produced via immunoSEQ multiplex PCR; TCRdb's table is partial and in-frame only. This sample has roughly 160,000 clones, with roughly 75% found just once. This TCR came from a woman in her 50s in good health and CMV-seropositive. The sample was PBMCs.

In nucleotides, the CDR3 is TGTGCCAGCAAAGGACAGGGGAAGAATGAAAAACTGTTTTTT. It is translated as CASKGQGKNEKLFF. The chain has TRBV6-5 and TRBJ1-4; 9 nucleotides match TRBD1. The CDR3 is made up of 14 amino acids. After removal of 7 bases from V and 5 bases from J, the junction contained 5 bases not matched to a gene. From germline, CDR1 is MNHEY and CDR2 SVGAGI.